Listed here is a single T cell receptor (beta chain). This specimen comes from a study of blood T cell repertoires in COVID-19. The table came from immunoSEQ multiplex PCR; TCRdb's copy has only in-frame clones and leaves some out. The sample carries about 220,000 clones, roughly 84% recorded once. CDR1 is MNHEY and CDR2 is SMNVEV in the germline V gene (reference sequence). This CDR3 comprises 11 residues. The ends lost 6 bases at V and 6 bases at J; junction bases unmatched: 0. This chain uses TRBV27 with TRBJ2-3; 7 bases line up with TRBD2. Sequenced sample: peripheral blood. The sequence was obtained from a woman in her sixties or seventies with acute or convalescent COVID-19. This chain's CDR3 is CASRREDTQYF. Here the CDR3 DNA reads TGTGCCAGCAGGCGGGAGGATACGCAGTATTTT.